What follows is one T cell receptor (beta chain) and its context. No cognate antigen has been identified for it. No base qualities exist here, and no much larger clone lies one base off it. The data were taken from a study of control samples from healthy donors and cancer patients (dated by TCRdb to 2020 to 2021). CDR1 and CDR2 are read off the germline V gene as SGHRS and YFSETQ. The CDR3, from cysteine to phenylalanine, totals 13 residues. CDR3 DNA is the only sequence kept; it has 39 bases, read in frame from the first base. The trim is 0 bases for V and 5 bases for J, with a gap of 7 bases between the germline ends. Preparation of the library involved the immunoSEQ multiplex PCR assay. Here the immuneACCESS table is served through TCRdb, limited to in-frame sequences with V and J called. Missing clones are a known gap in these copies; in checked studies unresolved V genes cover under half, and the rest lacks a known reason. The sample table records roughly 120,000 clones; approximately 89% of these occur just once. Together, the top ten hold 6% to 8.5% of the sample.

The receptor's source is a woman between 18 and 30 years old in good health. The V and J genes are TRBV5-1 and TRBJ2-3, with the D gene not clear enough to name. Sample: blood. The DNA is TGCGCCAGCAGCTTGGCGGGCAGAGATACGCAGTATTTT. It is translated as CASSLAGRDTQYF.